This is a list of T cell receptor beta chains from one sample in a study of T cell changes during pregnancy in multiple sclerosis. Assay: immunoSEQ multiplex PCR; the TCRdb copy retains only in-frame clones and omits some. The table shows 35,000 to 45,000 clones, with 87% occurring only once. The material was CD4+ T cells from peripheral blood mononuclear cells, obtained after pregnancy. Receptors originate from a female donor with multiple sclerosis, enrolled in a pregnancy study. Each CDR3 is given with its conserved first and last residue. A D gene is named only where the DNA matches it firmly. Only some rows state a clone size, as once, few, many or a class for expanded clones.

CDR3 length,D gene,clone size,J gene,V gene,CDR3 protein,CDR3 DNA
12,TRBD1,NA,TRBJ1-2,TRBV2,CASRTGDYGYTF,TGTGCCAGCAGGACAGGGGACTATGGCTACACCTTC
15,NA,NA,TRBJ1-3,TRBV9,CASSVDHSSGNTIYF,TGTGCCAGCAGCGTAGACCACAGCTCTGGAAACACCATATATTTT
18,TRBD1,NA,TRBJ2-5,TRBV18,CASSPWGQGARGPETQYF,TGTGCCAGCTCACCATGGGGACAGGGGGCGCGGGGACCGGAGACCCAGTACTTC
17,TRBD1,NA,TRBJ1-5,TRBV19,CASSSLGDRFTNQPQHF,TGTGCCAGTAGTTCACTGGGGGACAGGTTCACAAATCAGCCCCAGCATTTT
11,NA,NA,TRBJ2-3,TRBV12-5,CASGRGDTQYF,TGTGCTAGTGGTCGGGGAGATACGCAGTATTTT
13,TRBD1,NA,TRBJ1-2,TRBV30,CAWTRTGGYGYTF,TGTGCCTGGACTCGGACAGGGGGCTATGGCTACACCTTC
17,TRBD2,once,TRBJ2-1,TRBV18,CASSPPTSGGKTNEQFF,TGTGCCAGCTCACCACCGACTAGCGGGGGGAAAACAAATGAGCAGTTCTTC
13,NA,NA,TRBJ2-1,TRBV12-5,CASGLAGVNEQFF,TGTGCTAGTGGTTTAGCTGGTGTCAATGAGCAGTTCTTC
15,NA,NA,TRBJ1-5,TRBV18,CASSITGQTNQPQHF,TGTGCCAGCTCAATAACAGGACAAACCAATCAGCCCCAGCATTTT
14,NA,NA,TRBJ2-7,TRBV28,CASISQAVPYEQYF,TGTGCCAGCATCAGTCAAGCGGTCCCTTACGAGCAGTACTTC
16,TRBD1,NA,TRBJ1-1,TRBV4-1,CASSQDPRQGGTEAFF,TGCGCCAGCAGCCAAGATCCCCGGCAGGGGGGTACTGAAGCTTTCTTT
13,NA,once,TRBJ1-2,TRBV28,CASSFLQDEGYTF,TGTGCCAGCAGTTTTTTACAGGATGAGGGCTACACCTTC
14,NA,NA,TRBJ2-5,TRBV5-1,CASSLAAYQETQYF,TGCGCCAGCAGCTTGGCCGCGTACCAAGAGACCCAGTACTTC
15,TRBD2,NA,TRBJ2-7,TRBV7-2,CASSRQRGYFDEQYF,TGTGCCAGCAGTCGTCAGCGGGGGTACTTCGACGAGCAGTACTTC
13,TRBD1,NA,TRBJ1-2,TRBV5-1,CASSLTGDYGYTF,TGCGCCAGCAGCTTGACAGGGGACTATGGCTACACCTTC
12,NA,NA,TRBJ1-1,TRBV10-3,CAISQRQDEAFF,TGTGCCATCAGTCAACGACAGGATGAAGCTTTCTTT
15,TRBD1,NA,TRBJ1-6,TRBV28,CASSPTGEAGSPLHF,TGTGCCAGCAGTCCTACAGGGGAGGCCGGTTCACCCCTCCACTTT
14,NA,few,TRBJ1-1,TRBV5-4,CASSLASRQSEAFF,TGTGCCAGCAGCTTGGCCTCAAGACAGTCGGAAGCTTTCTTT
15,TRBD1,NA,TRBJ1-4,TRBV5-1,CASSYRTGQEEKLFF,TGCGCCAGCAGCTACCGGACAGGTCAAGAGGAAAAACTGTTTTTT
15,TRBD1,NA,TRBJ1-1,TRBV7-2,CASSFTGGGNTEAFF,TGTGCCAGCAGCTTTACAGGGGGAGGAAACACTGAAGCTTTCTTT
17,NA,NA,TRBJ1-4,TRBV4-3,CASSQDDVRATNEKLFF,TGCGCCAGCAGCCAAGATGACGTTCGGGCAACTAATGAAAAACTGTTTTTT
12,NA,NA,TRBJ1-1,TRBV6-1,CASSFRETEAFF,TGTGCCAGCAGTTTCAGGGAAACTGAAGCTTTCTTT
18,TRBD1,NA,TRBJ1-1,TRBV18,CASSPNLIGQGATTEAFF,TGTGCCAGCTCACCTAACCTCATAGGACAGGGGGCTACCACTGAAGCTTTCTTT
16,TRBD2,NA,TRBJ2-5,TRBV18,CASSPRTSGGLETQYF,TGTGCCAGCTCACCTCGGACTAGCGGGGGGCTAGAGACCCAGTACTTC
17,TRBD2,NA,TRBJ2-1,TRBV27,CASSPALGLAAYNEQFF,TGTGCCAGCAGTCCCGCCCTGGGGCTAGCGGCTTACAATGAGCAGTTCTTC
15,NA,NA,TRBJ1-3,TRBV9,CASSRRGGSGNTIYF,TGTGCCAGCAGCCGCCGGGGGGGCTCTGGAAACACCATATATTTT
17,NA,NA,TRBJ2-1,TRBV5-6,CASSPLSFERAYNEQFF,TGTGCCAGCAGCCCCCTAAGTTTCGAGCGGGCCTACAATGAGCAGTTCTTC
16,TRBD1,NA,TRBJ2-7,TRBV7-2,CASSLRSGTGGYEQYF,TGTGCCAGCAGCTTAAGATCCGGGACAGGCGGATACGAGCAGTACTTC
11,NA,NA,TRBJ1-1,TRBV20-1,CSASGQIEAFF,TGCAGTGCTAGTGGACAGATTGAAGCTTTCTTT
14,NA,once,TRBJ2-5,TRBV5-6,CASSPGGPIETQYF,TGTGCCAGCAGCCCAGGGGGGCCAATTGAGACCCAGTACTTC
15,TRBD2,NA,TRBJ2-3,TRBV2,CAGASTSGASPILYF,TGTGCCGGCGCGTCGACTAGCGGGGCCTCACCTATCTTGTATTTT